Following are 24 T cell receptor beta chains from one sample sequenced in a study of low-dose radiotherapy and immunotherapy resistance in tumors. Primers used for first-strand cDNA, a TRAV- and TRBV-specific set, covered both alpha and beta chains. The PCR that amplified TCRs ran for 20 cycles, relying on a constant-region primer and a V-primer adapter. TCRdb re-called the reads with MiXCR, one entry per CDR3 protein. The sample includes approximately 90,000 distinct CDR3 sequences, 9% to 9.5% of them seen just once. Sample time point: before trial treatment. The material sequenced was PBMCs, taken before treatment. These TCRs come from a male donor with prostate cancer.

This clonotype was recorded at least ten times. This rearrangement joins TRBV28 to TRBJ2-7; D gene unclear. V shed 2 bases and J shed 7 bases, with 9 bases lying between them. CDR3 length: 12 amino acids. In germline, CDR1 is MDHEN, CDR2 SYDVKM. The CDR3 spells CASSLRPGEQYF. In DNA, the CDR3 is TGTGCCAGCAGTTTACGTCCTGGAGAGCAGTACTTC.

The CDR3 nucleotides read TGTGCCAGCAGGACGCCGGGACAGGGCGGAGCTTTCTTT. Amino acids: CASRTPGQGGAFF. The chain has TRBV27 and TRBJ1-1; 9 positions agree with TRBD1. The length of the CDR3 is 13 residues. J gave up 10 bases and V 6 bases, and 9 bases lay outside the gene matches. Germline V gene lookup returns CDR1 MNHEY and CDR2 SMNVEV (reference sequence).

This clonotype occurred many times. The chain carries TRBV7-8 and TRBJ2-2, with D possibly being TRBD1 or TRBD2 (5 bases each). V was trimmed by 3 bases and J by 2 bases, leaving 10 bases between them. The CDR3 has 15 amino acids. Germline CDR1 SGHVS, CDR2 FQNEAQ. The CDR3 nucleotides read TGTGCCAGCAGCTTGGGACCGCTAAACACCGGGGAGCTGTTTTTT. Encoded protein: CASSLGPLNTGELFF.

This clonotype was observed at least ten times. This chain joins TRBV7-2 and TRBJ2-5; TRBD2 matches at 8 bases. Germline-derived CDR1 and CDR2 are SGHTA and FQGNSA. The length of the CDR3 is 15 residues. J lost 7 bases, V lost 2 bases, and 9 bases had no gene match. CDR3 in DNA: TGTGCCAGCAGCTTAAGCACGGGAGGGAGATGGACCCAGTACTTC. This gives the protein CASSLSTGGRWTQYF.

This clonotype was picked up many times. The gene calls are TRBV11-2 and TRBJ1-2; D remains unclear. The CDR3 extends over 13 amino acids. V shed 5 bases and J shed 4 bases, with 11 bases lying between them. The germline gives CDR1 SGHAT, CDR2 FQNNGV. The CDR3 region has the DNA TGTGCCAGCAGCCCCCACGCTACCTATGGCTACACCTTC. Translation gives CASSPHATYGYTF.

In this sample, this clonotype turned up many times. The chain links TRBV28 to TRBJ2-5; 7 nucleotides agree with TRBD1. V lost 5 bases, J lost 6 bases, and 9 bases stayed unmatched. Germline CDR1 reads MDHEN; CDR2 reads SYDVKM. The CDR3 loop spans 14 amino acids. The CDR3 is CASSHADRTQTQYF. In nucleotides, the CDR3 is TGTGCCAGCAGTCACGCGGACAGGACACAGACCCAGTACTTC.

This clonotype was picked up many times. The V and J genes are TRBV20-1 and TRBJ2-2; 11 bases fit TRBD1. V shed 6 bases, J shed 5 bases, and the junction held 8 bases outside the gene matches. The CDR3 extends over 15 amino acids. CDR1 and CDR2 from the germline V gene are DFQATT and SNEGSKA (reference sequence). The CDR3 nucleotides are TGCAGTGCGCGGACAGGGGGCGCGGGTACCGGGGAGCTGTTTTTT. The encoded protein is CSARTGGAGTGELFF.

This chain joins TRBV5-6 and TRBJ1-1; D is undetermined. This CDR3 comprises 13 residues. Germline lookup yields CDR1 SGHDT and CDR2 YYEEEE. Trimming left V 3 bases short and J 1 base short, with 7 bases between. The CDR3 protein is CASSWAENTEAFF. The CDR3 DNA reads TGTGCCAGCAGCTGGGCCGAGAACACTGAAGCTTTCTTT.

The CDR3 bases are TGCGCCAGCAGCCTACCACAGAACGAGCAGTTCTTC. Its protein is CASSLPQNEQFF. The chain uses TRBV5-1 and TRBJ2-1; D gene uncertain. Germline CDR1 reads SGHRS; CDR2 reads YFSETQ. Trimming pared 4 bases from V and 10 bases from J, leaving 12 bases between. The CDR3 is made up of 12 amino acids.

This clonotype was seen repeatedly, ten times or more. The V gene is TRBV6-2 or TRBV6-3, the J gene TRBJ1-1; a weak D match, TRBD1 (6 bases). The germline V gene encodes CDR1 MNHEY and CDR2 SVGEGT. The CDR3 extends over 11 amino acids. V dropped 10 bases and J dropped 4 bases, with 10 bases sitting between them. The CDR3 sequence is CATVQGTEAFF. The CDR3 region has the DNA TGTGCCACCGTACAGGGCACTGAAGCTTTCTTT.

This clonotype was seen many times. V and J are TRBV6-2 or TRBV6-3 and TRBJ2-1, with D perhaps matching TRBD2 (6 bases). The CDR3 runs 14 residues. V was trimmed by 7 bases and J by 5 bases, leaving 15 bases between them. Germline V gene data show CDR1 as MNHEY and CDR2 as SVGEGT. Written as DNA, the CDR3 is TGTGCCAGCACACCAAGAGGACTAAACAATGAGCAGTTCTTC. Translation gives CASTPRGLNNEQFF.

The table lists this clonotype with many counts. This chain links TRBV29-1 with TRBJ1-1; D unclear. Trimming cost V 3 bases and J 6 bases, with 14 bases left between them. The CDR3 runs to 13 residues. Germline V gene sequence: CDR1 SQVTM, CDR2 ANQGSEA. The chain's CDR3 is CSVESSLGAEAFF. The CDR3 region has the DNA TGCAGCGTTGAGTCGTCTCTCGGCGCTGAAGCTTTCTTT.

This clonotype was detected ten times or more. The V call is TRBV2, the J call TRBJ2-7, with 9 bases fitting TRBD2. The ends lost 6 bases at V and 3 bases at J; junction bases unmatched: 12. The CDR3 consists of 16 residues. CDR1 is SNHLY and CDR2 is FYNNEI in the germline V gene. CDR3 protein: CASSPQGLAGLYEQYF. The CDR3 bases are TGTGCCAGCAGCCCCCAAGGGCTAGCGGGACTCTACGAGCAGTACTTC. Full variable domain (rest looked up from reference TRBV2 and TRBJ2-7): EPEVTQTPSHQVTQMGQEVILRCVPISNHLYFYWYRQILGQKVEFLVSFYNNEISEKSEIFDDQFSVERPDGSNFTLKIRSTKLEDSAMYFCASSPQGLAGLYEQYFGPGTRLTVT.

This clonotype was counted ten times or more. V usage is TRBV29-1 and J usage is TRBJ2-7; no clear D. The CDR3 length is 14 residues. Trimming left V 5 bases short and J 1 base short, with 15 bases between. Germline-derived CDR1 and CDR2 are SQVTM and ANQGSEA. This CDR3 is CSVMPADKSYEQYF. As DNA, the CDR3 is TGCAGCGTTATGCCTGCAGACAAGTCCTACGAGCAGTACTTC.

There are many counts of this clonotype. The V gene is TRBV28, the J gene TRBJ2-7; no clear D. This CDR3 has 11 amino acids. Trimming pared 6 bases from V and 8 bases from J, leaving 11 bases between. CDR1 is MDHEN, CDR2 SYDVKM, per germline. The CDR3 reads CASSRTEKQYF. The CDR3 DNA reads TGTGCCAGCAGCCGGACGGAAAAGCAGTACTTC.

This clonotype has ten or more counts. The V call is TRBV25-1, the J call TRBJ2-7; D ambiguous. Germline-derived CDR1 and CDR2 are MGHDK and SYGVNS. The V end lost 2 bases, the J end lost 4 bases, and 9 bases lay between the germline ends. The CDR3 is 13 amino acids. The DNA of the CDR3 is TGTGCCAGCAGTGAACCCCTCTCGTACGAGCAGTACTTC. Translation: CASSEPLSYEQYF.

In this sample, this clonotype turned up many times. This sequence joins TRBV7-2 and TRBJ2-7, with D tentatively TRBD1 (5 bases). V dropped 5 bases and J dropped 0 bases, with 17 bases sitting between them. Germline loops: CDR1 SGHTA, CDR2 FQGNSA. The CDR3 length is 16 residues. The CDR3 DNA is TGTGCCAGCAGCACCCGACAGTTCTCAAGCTCCTACGAGCAGTACTTC. Amino acids: CASSTRQFSSSYEQYF.

This clonotype was counted many times. This chain links TRBV7-2 with TRBJ1-5, with D unresolved. The V end was cut by 5 bases, the J end by 0 bases, with 8 bases between. CDR3 length equals 14 residues. CDR1 and CDR2 from the germline V gene are SGHTA and FQGNSA. The CDR3 bases are TGTGCCAGCAGCCCCGCCCTTAGCAATCAGCCCCAGCATTTT. Amino acids: CASSPALSNQPQHF.

This clonotype has a count of ten or more. This chain links TRBV19 with TRBJ2-1, with D possibly being TRBD2 (5 bases). The CDR3 sequence is 13 residues long. Trimming took off 6 bases at V and 7 bases at J, with 13 bases between the two ends. CDR1 and CDR2 (germline): LNHDA, SQIVND (reference sequence). CDR3 nucleotide sequence: TGTGCCAGTAGAAACTTCGCGGGTAATGAGCAGTTCTTC. It translates to CASRNFAGNEQFF.

The table lists this clonotype with many counts. This chain connects TRBV19 to TRBJ2-7; the D gene could be TRBD1 or TRBD2 (5 bases each). The CDR3 is made up of 14 amino acids. V was pared by 4 bases and J by 2 bases, with 12 bases between. CDR1 and CDR2 (germline): LNHDA, SQIVND (reference sequence). The CDR3 bases are TGTGCCAGTAGTAGCCGGGACGGGACCTACGAGCAGTACTTC. Protein sequence: CASSSRDGTYEQYF.

This clonotype has just a few counts. The chain recombines TRBV28 with TRBJ2-1, with no clear D. The V gene's germline CDR1 is MDHEN and CDR2 SYDVKM. The V gene lost 5 bases and the J gene lost 5 bases, with 4 bases spanning the gap. The CDR3 consists of 11 residues. CDR3 coding DNA: TGTGCCAGCAGTAAAAACAATGAGCAGTTCTTC. Amino acid sequence: CASSKNNEQFF.

The table lists this clonotype with many counts. The chain couples TRBV15 to TRBJ2-2, with unresolved D. The germline gives CDR1 LNHNV, CDR2 YYDKDF (reference sequence). The germline V and J ends were trimmed by 1 base and 5 bases, with 5 bases remaining between them. There are 13 residues in the CDR3. The CDR3 region has the DNA TGTGCCACCAGCAGAGTAAAAACCGGGGAGCTGTTTTTT. Translated, it gives CATSRVKTGELFF.

This clonotype was picked up many times. The rearrangement joins TRBV10-3 to TRBJ1-1, with no clear D. V was clipped by 3 bases and J by 8 bases, with 7 bases between them. In germline, CDR1 is ENHRY, CDR2 SYGVKD. The CDR3 covers 11 residues. As DNA, the CDR3 is TGTGCCATCAGTGAAGGGCAGGAAGCTTTCTTT. Its translation is CAISEGQEAFF.

This clonotype has ten or more counts. V is TRBV20-1 and J is TRBJ2-5; tentative D call: TRBD2 (5 bases). Trimming removed 6 bases at V and 5 bases at J, with 19 bases between. The CDR3 extends over 14 amino acids. From germline, CDR1 is DFQATT and CDR2 SNEGSKA (reference sequence). CDR3 amino acids: CSALKDPGMETQYF. CDR3 nucleotides: TGCAGTGCCCTGAAGGACCCGGGGATGGAGACCCAGTACTTC.